This TCR beta chain was retrieved from a study of OX40 agonist ivuxolimab in advanced cancers. The wider study: Three patients, one with hepatocellular carcinoma and two with cutaneous melanoma, responded partially. Whole-study results and caveats: In CD8+ T cells, expanded clones were on average more numerous than in CD4+. Compared with others, partial responders at 0.1-3.0 mg/kg displayed clonal expansion among the lowest.

Trimming removed 2 bases from V and 0 bases from J, with 11 bases in between. Germline CDR1 reads MNHNS; CDR2 reads SASEGT. This CDR3 is 16 amino acids long. Concerning this clone: No antigen is known for it.

Clones were read by immunoSEQ multiplex PCR, and TCRdb kept only the in-frame ones, dropping some. Found here are 70,000 to 85,000 clones, around nine tenths of them singletons; the top ten hold about 5%. Here the sequenced sample was CD4+ or CD8+ T cells sorted from blood, taken in a trial of the OX40 agonist ivuxolimab. The rearrangement links TRBV6-1 to TRBJ1-3; a weak D match, TRBD1 (5 bases). This sequence was found in an adult with an advanced solid tumor such as melanoma, head and neck, liver or kidney cancer. The CDR3 spells CASSEPGRISGNTIYF. The CDR3 region has the DNA TGTGCCAGCAGTGAACCGGGACGCATCTCTGGAAACACCATATATTTT.